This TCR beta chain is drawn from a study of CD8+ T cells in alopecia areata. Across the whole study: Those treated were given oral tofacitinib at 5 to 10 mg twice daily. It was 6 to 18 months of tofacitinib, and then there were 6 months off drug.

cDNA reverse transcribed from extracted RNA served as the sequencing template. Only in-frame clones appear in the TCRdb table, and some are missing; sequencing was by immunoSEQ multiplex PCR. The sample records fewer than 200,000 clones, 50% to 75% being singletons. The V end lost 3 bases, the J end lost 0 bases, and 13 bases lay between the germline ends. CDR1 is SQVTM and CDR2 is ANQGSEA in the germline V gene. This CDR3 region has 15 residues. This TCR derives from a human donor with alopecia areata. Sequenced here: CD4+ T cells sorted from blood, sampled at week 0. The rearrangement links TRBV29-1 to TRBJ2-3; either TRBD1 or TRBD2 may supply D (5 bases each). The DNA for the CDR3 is TGCAGCGTTGATACGGGACGGGCGAGCACAGATACGCAGTATTTT. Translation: CSVDTGRASTDTQYF.